These 27 T cell receptor beta chains came from one sample sequenced in a study of shared clonotypes between healthy human individuals (dated by TCRdb to between 2020 and 2021). The library was prepared using the immunoSEQ multiplex PCR assay. What TCRdb holds here is the immuneACCESS table cut down to in-frame rearrangements. Part of the clones is not present; checked against another copy, under half of the missing clones reflect an unresolved V gene, and the others are unexplained. The sample table contains around 1.1 million clones; only one count was recorded for approximately 80% of them. Roughly 0.55% of the sample is in the top ten clones. Sequencing input: memory CD4+ T cells from PBMCs. The cell subset or site label, as the study defines it: CD45RA-negative fraction. The receptors here all came from a man aged 18-30 years in good health. Some clones in this sample may be carry-over from other donors' samples.

This clone was counted once. The V gene is TRBV10-3, the J gene TRBJ2-2, with 13 bases fitting TRBD2. This CDR3 comprises 15 residues. The germline V gene encodes CDR1 ENHRY and CDR2 SYGVKD. Unmatched junction bases numbered 2, after V lost 5 bases and J lost 5 bases. CDR3 nucleotides: TGTGCCATCAGTCGACTAGCGGGAGGTACCGGGGAGCTGTTTTTT. Its translation: CAISRLAGGTGELFF.

On this clone itself: This CDR3 is also generated by other DNA sequences in the sample. The chain employs TRBV5-4 and TRBJ2-5; 7 nucleotides match TRBD2. This CDR3 has 12 residues. The germline CDR1 and CDR2 sequences are SGHNT and YYREEE (reference sequence). V dropped 3 bases and J dropped 5; count of bases not matched to a gene: 1. The CDR3 nucleotides are TGTGCCAGCAGCTCGCGGGGGGAGACCCAGTACTTC. It codes for CASSSRGETQYF.

This clone was seen only once. CDR3 DNA: TGTGCCAGTAGTAAAGGGCCCCTAGCGGGAGGCCTGAGTAGCACAGATACGCAGTATTTT. It is translated as CASSKGPLAGGLSSTDTQYF. The chain combines TRBV19 with TRBJ2-3, with 11 nucleotides matching TRBD2. This CDR3 has 20 amino acids. Germline V gene lookup returns CDR1 LNHDA and CDR2 SQIVND (reference sequence). The J segment lost 0 bases and the V segment lost 4 bases, leaving 15 bases of the junction unmatched.

The chain has TRBV6-1 and TRBJ2-6; no clear D gene. The CDR3 runs to 16 residues. V dropped 2 bases and J dropped 0 bases, with 8 bases sitting between them. Germline V lookup: CDR1 MNHNS, CDR2 SASEGT. CDR3 nucleotide sequence: TGTGCCAGCAGTGAATCGGGCAGCTCTGGGGCCAACGTCCTGACTTTC. Translation gives CASSESGSSGANVLTF.

Note on this clone: Within the sample, other DNA sequences also encode this same CDR3. The chain has TRBV28 and TRBJ2-7; D not resolved. V was pared by 9 bases and J by 2 bases, with 8 bases between. The CDR3 is 11 residues long. Per germline, CDR1 MDHEN and CDR2 SYDVKM. The CDR3, as DNA: TGTGCCAGTAGGACCACCTACGAGCAGTACTTC. Protein product: CASRTTYEQYF.

The rearrangement uses TRBV6-5 and TRBJ1-3; D not resolved. The length of the CDR3 is 13 residues. Germline lookup yields CDR1 MNHEY and CDR2 SVGAGI. V lost 2 bases to trimming and J lost 4 bases, with 6 bases between them. The CDR3 sequence: CASSYRDGNTIYF. CDR3 nucleotides: TGTGCCAGCAGTTACCGAGACGGAAACACCATATATTTT.

The rearrangement links TRBV11-2 to TRBJ2-7; D perhaps matches TRBD1 (5 bases). Trimming took 6 bases from V and 6 from J, leaving 12 bases between them. There are 12 residues in the CDR3. CDR1 is SGHAT and CDR2 is FQNNGV in the germline V gene. CDR3 region: CASSSSGIEQYF. The CDR3, as DNA: TGTGCCAGCAGTTCATCAGGGATCGAGCAGTACTTC.

V gene TRBV7-3 combines with J gene TRBJ1-2; perhaps TRBD1 as D (5 bases). Germline-derived CDR1 and CDR2 are SGHTA and FQGTGA. The CDR3 is 15 residues long. Trimming cost V 2 bases and J 4 bases, with 14 bases left between them. The CDR3 nucleotides read TGTGCCAGCAGCTTATTTCCGGGGCCGAGCTATGGCTACACCTTC. Translation: CASSLFPGPSYGYTF.

This clone was observed a single time. The genes are TRBV7-9 and TRBJ2-3; possible D gene TRBD2, 6 bases. The germline V gene has CDR1 SEHNR and CDR2 FQNEAQ (reference sequence). CDR3 size: 14 residues. With 4 bases removed from V and 0 bases from J, the gap between germline ends came to 8 bases. In DNA, the CDR3 is TGTGCCAGCAGCTGGGGGGTTAGCACAGATACGCAGTATTTT. Its protein is CASSWGVSTDTQYF. The full variable domain, completed using reference TRBV7-9 and TRBJ2-3, is DTGVSQNPRHKITKRGQNVTFRCDPISEHNRLYWYRQTLGQGPEFLTYFQNEAQLEKSRLLSDRFSAERPKGSFSTLEIQRTEQGDSAMYLCASSWGVSTDTQYFGPGTRLTVL.

V is TRBV7-8 and J is TRBJ2-1, with 14 positions matching TRBD2. With 4 bases clipped from V and 6 bases from J, the junction kept 17 bases outside the gene matches. Germline V gene data show CDR1 as SGHVS and CDR2 as FQNEAQ. This CDR3 has 20 amino acids. CDR3 region: CASSSPPGLAGAGFSNEQFF. CDR3 DNA sequence: TGTGCCAGCAGCTCGCCTCCGGGACTAGCGGGAGCAGGCTTCTCCAATGAGCAGTTCTTC.

As regards this clone: The junction departs from the called germline gene at one end, perhaps through a read error. The rearrangement joins TRBV2 to TRBJ1-2, with TRBD1 matching over 9 bases. CDR3 length: 12 amino acids. Germline V gene sequence: CDR1 SNHLY, CDR2 FYNNEI. In nucleotides, the CDR3 is TGTGCCAGCAGTTTGACAGGGGGGGTTGTAGCCTTC. It is translated as CASSLTGGVVAF.

This chain links TRBV2 with TRBJ2-2, with TRBD1 as a possible D gene (5 bases). Trimming left V 8 bases short and J 6 bases short, with 13 bases between. This CDR3 is 13 amino acids long. Germline-derived CDR1 and CDR2 are SNHLY and FYNNEI. CDR3 sequence (DNA): TGTGCCAGCTCCAGGGTGTTTTCCGGGGAGCTGTTTTTT. Translating gives CASSRVFSGELFF.

The rearrangement uses TRBV5-1 and TRBJ2-2; the match to TRBD1 covers 7 bases. From germline, CDR1 is SGHRS and CDR2 YFSETQ. V lost 0 bases to trimming and J lost 4 bases; unmatched junction nucleotides: 3. The CDR3 length is 15 residues. The CDR3 loop is CASSLGGGSTGELFF. DNA of the CDR3: TGCGCCAGCAGCTTGGGAGGGGGCTCCACCGGGGAGCTGTTTTTT. Looking up the rest from reference TRBV5-1 and TRBJ2-2 gives the full variable domain: KAGVTQTPRYLIKTRGQQVTLSCSPISGHRSVSWYQQTPGQGLQFLFEYFSETQRNKGNFPGRFSGRQFSNSRSEMNVSTLELGDSALYLCASSLGGGSTGELFFGEGSRLTVL.

Only one count was recorded for this clone. The rearrangement joins TRBV7-8 to TRBJ1-3; D remains ambiguous. This CDR3 has 15 residues. The germline V and J ends were trimmed by 2 bases and 0 bases, with 8 bases remaining between them. In germline, CDR1 is SGHVS, CDR2 FQNEAQ. The CDR3 spells CASSLTAISGNTIYF. The DNA for the CDR3 is TGTGCCAGCAGCTTAACAGCCATCTCTGGAAACACCATATATTTT.

The chain uses TRBV6-5 and TRBJ1-2; weak D call: TRBD1 (5 bases). Trimming took off 4 bases at V and 4 bases at J, with 16 bases between the two ends. This CDR3 has 15 amino acids. Germline V CDR1 and CDR2: MNHEY, SVGAGI. The CDR3 protein is CASSSLRQPPYGYTF. DNA of the CDR3: TGTGCCAGCAGTTCCCTAAGACAGCCCCCCTATGGCTACACCTTC.

The chain recombines TRBV29-1 with TRBJ2-7; 12 positions agree with TRBD2. The trim removed 4 bases at V and 2 bases at J, leaving 6 bases unmatched. Germline CDR1 SQVTM, CDR2 ANQGSEA. This CDR3 is 15 amino acids long. The CDR3 nucleotides read TGCAGCGTTGGGTTACTAGCGGGAGGCCCCTACGAGCAGTACTTC. It encodes CSVGLLAGGPYEQYF.

The rearrangement uses TRBV9 and TRBJ2-3; weak D call: TRBD2 (5 bases). V gave up 0 bases and J gave up 0 bases, with 8 bases separating them. Germline V gene sequence: CDR1 SGDLS, CDR2 YYNGEE. The length of the CDR3 is 15 residues. The CDR3 sequence is CASSVEERSTDTQYF. CDR3 nucleotide sequence: TGTGCCAGCAGCGTAGAAGAGCGGAGCACAGATACGCAGTATTTT.

In nucleotides, the CDR3 is TGTGCCAGCAGCCGTATACAGGTGCCCTATGGCTACACCTTC. Translating gives CASSRIQVPYGYTF. This sequence joins TRBV28 and TRBJ1-2; weak D call: TRBD1 (5 bases). Trimming removed 6 bases from V and 4 bases from J, with 15 bases in between. Germline V CDR1 and CDR2: MDHEN, SYDVKM. CDR3 length equals 14 residues.

A word on this clone: Mismatch with germline at one junction end may stem from a read error. This chain uses TRBV6-5 with TRBJ2-2, with 8 bases lining up with TRBD1. The CDR3 is 11 residues long. Per germline, CDR1 MNHEY and CDR2 SVGAGI. As DNA, the CDR3 is TGTGCCAGCGGGTCGACAGGGGCGCTGTTTTTT. The encoded protein is CASGSTGALFF.

The V call is TRBV5-4, the J call TRBJ1-2; D might be TRBD1 (5 bases). Germline lookup yields CDR1 SGHNT and CDR2 YYREEE (reference sequence). The CDR3 contains 14 residues. V lost 0 bases and J 5 bases, leaving 11 bases between the germline ends. For the CDR3, the DNA is TGTGCCAGCAGCTTGGATAACAGGAATTATGGCTACACCTTC. It specifies CASSLDNRNYGYTF.

This clone was counted a few times. At the DNA level, this CDR3 is encoded by other sequences in the same sample as well. The chain employs TRBV5-1 and TRBJ1-5; the D is unclear. There are 14 residues in the CDR3. Germline loops: CDR1 SGHRS, CDR2 YFSETQ. Trimming pared 0 bases from V and 4 bases from J, leaving 8 bases between. In DNA, the CDR3 is TGCGCCAGCAGCTTGGATGCAGGTAATCAGCCCCAGCATTTT. Encoded protein: CASSLDAGNQPQHF.

The rearrangement uses TRBV18 and TRBJ1-2, with 10 nucleotides matching TRBD1. The germline CDR1 and CDR2 sequences are KGHSH and LQKENI. The CDR3 has 16 residues. Germline trimming cut 6 bases from V and 6 bases from J; bases unmatched to any gene: 13. For the CDR3, the DNA is TGTGCCAGCTCCCCTGGGACAGGGGAAACTAGGGATGGCTACACCTTC. It specifies CASSPGTGETRDGYTF.

Concerning this clone itself: The same CDR3 can be traced to other DNA sequences in this sample. In nucleotides, the CDR3 is TGTGCCAGCAGGCGACTAGCGGGACCCTACGAGCAGTACTTC. Translation: CASRRLAGPYEQYF. The chain has TRBV28 and TRBJ2-7; 11 bases fit TRBD2. V lost 6 bases and J lost 2; bases outside the gene matches: 3. CDR3 length equals 14 residues. The germline CDR1 and CDR2 sequences are MDHEN and SYDVKM.

This rearrangement joins TRBV5-1 to TRBJ2-3; the D call may be TRBD1 or TRBD2 (5 bases each). V lost 4 bases to trimming and J lost 5 bases, with 26 bases between them. CDR3 length: 18 amino acids. The germline V gene has CDR1 SGHRS and CDR2 YFSETQ. The CDR3 DNA follows: TGCGCCAGCAGCCTCCGGCCCCCCGGGGCCGAGACATTAGATACGCAGTATTTT. Its protein is CASSLRPPGAETLDTQYF.

V usage is TRBV18 and J usage is TRBJ2-1; 9 nucleotides line up with TRBD1. Germline CDR1 is KGHSH and CDR2 is LQKENI. Trimming at V came to 10 bases and at J to 2 bases, leaving 6 bases not matched to a gene. The CDR3 is 14 amino acids. CDR3 nucleotides: TGTGCCACCATGGGACAGGGCGCCTACAATGAGCAGTTCTTC. Protein product: CATMGQGAYNEQFF.

This chain links TRBV18 with TRBJ1-4, with a tentative D call TRBD1 (5 bases). The CDR3 covers 16 residues. The V gene lost 1 base and the J gene lost 6 bases, with 15 bases spanning the gap. Germline V lookup: CDR1 KGHSH, CDR2 LQKENI. DNA for the CDR3: TGTGCCAGCTCACCACGAAAGACGGGGGGAGATGAAAAACTGTTTTTT. This encodes CASSPRKTGGDEKLFF.

The chain has TRBV5-4 and TRBJ2-2; D tentatively reads TRBD1 or TRBD2 (5 bases each). With 2 bases removed from V and 1 base from J, the gap between germline ends came to 12 bases. Germline assignment: CDR1 SGHNT and CDR2 YYREEE (reference sequence). The CDR3 extends over 16 amino acids. CDR3 nucleotide sequence: TGTGCCAGCAGCTTAGGGACGGCGGGGAACACCGGGGAGCTGTTTTTT. Translated: CASSLGTAGNTGELFF.